This T cell receptor beta chain was documented in a study of blood T cell repertoires in COVID-19. Background on the study: Acute and convalescent COVID-19 specimens originated in the United States, Italy and Spain. The cDNA or gDNA used as material had been derived from T cells, B-cell-depleted T cells, or PBMCs.

Original analysis: It was from reference gene primer amplification that nucleated cell counts were estimated. The data were produced by immunoSEQ multiplex PCR, yet TCRdb's version contains in-frame clones alone and is incomplete. D and trimming come from the DNA, and the V and J calls and clone size come from that table. The sample lists about 250,000 clones, 70% to 90% occurring once. The specimen was peripheral blood. This TCR came from a woman aged 25 to 39 with active or convalescent COVID-19.

CDR3 protein: CSARGLSGNTIYF. In DNA, the CDR3 is TGCAGCGCGAGGGGGCTTTCGGGAAACACCATATATTTT. This chain links TRBV29-1 with TRBJ1-3; 7 bases line up with TRBD1. After removal of 7 bases from V and 4 bases from J, the junction contained 7 bases not matched to a gene. CDR1 SQVTM and CDR2 ANQGSEA come from the germline V gene. The CDR3 extends over 13 amino acids.